The 10 T cell receptor beta chains given below trace back to one sample, sequenced in a study of T cell repertoires in cytomegalovirus infection. TCRdb processed the reads anew with MiXCR; each CDR3 protein has one entry. The sample shows under 150,000 distinct CDR3 sequences, 30% of them seen only once. For these receptors, no antigen is known. Sequences were derived from CD8+ T cells from cultured PBMCs, sampled from culture after CMV antigen stimulation. The receptors were sampled from a human donor in good health (CMV status not recorded). Some clones in this sample may be carry-over from other donors' samples.

The rearrangement uses TRBV6-2 or TRBV6-3 and TRBJ1-1, with 7 positions matching TRBD1. Unmatched junction bases numbered 7, after V lost 2 bases and J lost 1 base. In germline, CDR1 is MNHEY, CDR2 SVGEGT. The length of the CDR3 is 16 residues. CDR3 DNA sequence: TGTGCCAGCAGTTACGGGACAGCTGTCCCGAACACTGAAGCTTTCTTT. It yields the protein CASSYGTAVPNTEAFF.

The sample holds many counts of this clonotype. The chain links TRBV5-6 to TRBJ2-5, with 9 bases that match TRBD2. Germline-derived CDR1 and CDR2 are SGHDT and YYEEEE. This CDR3 has 16 residues. Trimming removed 0 bases from V and 2 bases from J; junction bases left unmatched: 5. CDR3 in amino acids: CASSLGASGGQETQYF. The CDR3 DNA is TGTGCCAGCAGCTTGGGTGCCAGCGGGGGGCAAGAGACCCAGTACTTC.

This chain joins TRBV11-2 and TRBJ2-2; weak D call: TRBD1 (5 bases). This CDR3 has 15 amino acids. CDR1 is SGHAT and CDR2 is FQNNGV in the germline V gene. The germline V and J ends were trimmed by 5 bases and 0 bases, with 10 bases remaining between them. CDR3 region: CASSQGHTNTGELFF. The CDR3 DNA reads TGTGCCAGCAGCCAAGGACACACGAACACCGGGGAGCTGTTTTTT.

About this clonotype: A much larger clone lies a single base off, so this may be a read error. V usage is TRBV7-1 and J usage is TRBJ2-3; 10 nucleotides align to TRBD2. TRBV7-1 is labeled an ORF, and its function is uncertain. The CDR3 contains 16 residues. In nucleotides, the CDR3 is TGTGCCAGCAGCCCAGCGCAGCGGGGGGGGCGAGATACGCAGTATTTT. This encodes CASSPAQRGGRDTQYF.

This clonotype has at least ten counts. This rearrangement joins TRBV28 to TRBJ2-3, with D unclear. Germline V CDR1 and CDR2: MDHEN, SYDVKM. The CDR3 spans 14 residues. V was clipped by 7 bases and J by 0 bases, with 11 bases between them. CDR3 amino acids: CASNFAPSTDTQYF. The CDR3 DNA reads TGTGCCAGCAATTTCGCACCTAGCACAGATACGCAGTATTTT.

This clonotype showed up many times. The rearrangement uses TRBV7-2 and TRBJ1-2; D remains unclear. CDR1 is SGHTA and CDR2 is FQGNSA in the germline V gene. The V gene lost 5 bases and the J gene lost 5 bases, with 12 bases spanning the gap. This CDR3 contains 13 residues. The CDR3 DNA sequence: TGTGCCAGCAGCCCCACGTGGGGTTATGGCTACACCTTC. It is translated as CASSPTWGYGYTF.

This clonotype was picked up a small number of times. This chain uses TRBV10-3 with TRBJ1-2; 7 nucleotides agree with TRBD1. CDR3 length: 12 residues. After removal of 6 bases from V and 3 bases from J, the junction contained 1 base not matched to a gene. Germline CDR1 and CDR2: ENHRY and SYGVKD. This chain's CDR3 is CAIRQGDYGYTF. CDR3 coding DNA: TGTGCCATCAGGCAGGGGGACTATGGCTACACCTTC.

This clonotype was picked up one time. V and J are TRBV27 and TRBJ1-3; TRBD1 matches 8 bases. This CDR3 is built from 15 residues. Germline trimming cut 4 bases from V and 2 bases from J; bases unmatched to any gene: 4. From germline, CDR1 is MNHEY and CDR2 SMNVEV (reference sequence). CDR3 DNA sequence: TGTGCCAGCAGTTCGGTCAGGGGGCCTGGAAACACCATATATTTT. Translation: CASSSVRGPGNTIYF.

The gene calls are TRBV25-1 and TRBJ2-3; 9 positions match TRBD1. Germline CDR1 and CDR2: MGHDK and SYGVNS. The CDR3 length is 17 residues. V was clipped by 0 bases and J by 4 bases; unmatched bases: 8. The CDR3 loop reads CASSEYFGTGPPDTQYF. The DNA of the CDR3 is TGTGCCAGCAGTGAATATTTCGGGACAGGGCCTCCAGATACGCAGTATTTT.

This clonotype was counted only a few times. V is TRBV6-1 and J is TRBJ2-3; tentative D call: TRBD2 (5 bases). The length of the CDR3 is 16 residues. CDR1 is MNHNS and CDR2 is SASEGT in the germline V gene. The V end lost 4 bases, the J end lost 0 bases, and 14 bases lay between the germline ends. The CDR3 sequence is CASSGKERRSTDTQYF. CDR3 in DNA: TGTGCCAGCAGTGGAAAGGAGCGGAGGAGCACAGATACGCAGTATTTT.